This T cell receptor beta chain comes out of a study of blood T cell repertoires in COVID-19. Across the whole study: COVID-19 samples from acute and convalescent phases originated in the United States, Italy and Spain.

V shed 5 bases and J shed 1 base, with 13 bases lying between them. The length of the CDR3 is 15 residues. Germline V CDR1 and CDR2: SGHAT, FQNNGV. The authors' processing: Reference gene primers were amplified, and this amplification served to estimate nucleated cell counts. Data came from immunoSEQ multiplex PCR; TCRdb stores just in-frame clones and leaves some out. The D gene and trimming were derived from the DNA, and the V and J assignments and clone size from that table. The table includes roughly 67,000 clones, approximately 93% detected once. The sample comprised peripheral blood. This TCR derives from a man aged 70 or older with active COVID-19. The chain has TRBV11-2 and TRBJ2-3; the D gene is possibly TRBD1 (5 bases). Here the CDR3 DNA reads TGTGCCAGCAGCCTTAGGGGTTTCCGCACAGATACGCAGTATTTT. Translating it yields CASSLRGFRTDTQYF.